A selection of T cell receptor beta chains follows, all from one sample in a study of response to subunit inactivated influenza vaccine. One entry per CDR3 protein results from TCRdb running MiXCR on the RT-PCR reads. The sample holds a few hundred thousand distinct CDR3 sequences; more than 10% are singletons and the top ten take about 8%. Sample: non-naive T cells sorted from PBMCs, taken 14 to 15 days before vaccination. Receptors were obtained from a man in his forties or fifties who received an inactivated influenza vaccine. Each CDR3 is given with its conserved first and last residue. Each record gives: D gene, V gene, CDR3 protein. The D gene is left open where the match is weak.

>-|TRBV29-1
CSVADGVGEQYF
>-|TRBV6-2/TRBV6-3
CASSSWVQEQFF
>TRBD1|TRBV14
CASSQRTGAFTETQYF
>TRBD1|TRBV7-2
CASRSGQGARGKLFF
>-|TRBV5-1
CASRVGQGPTDGYTF
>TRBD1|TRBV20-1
CSAREMDRPPETQYF
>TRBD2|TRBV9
CASSGSGRAGHEQYF
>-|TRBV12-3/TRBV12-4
CASSFSPGRGSYNEQFF
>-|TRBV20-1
CSARELATSTDTQYF
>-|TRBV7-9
CASSPGKYEQYF
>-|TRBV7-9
CASSGGRTYNSPLHF
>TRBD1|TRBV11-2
CASSRQGLAKNIQYF
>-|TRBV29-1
CSATAGGWTRGADTQYF
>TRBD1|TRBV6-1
CASRKGTGMDEQYF
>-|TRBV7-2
CASSWNGGESYEQYF
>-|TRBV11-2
CASSRVSGPYEQYF
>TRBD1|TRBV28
CASSTGGAGTGELFF
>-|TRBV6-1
CASSDRHNTEAFF
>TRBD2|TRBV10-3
CAITTGLAGDYEQYF
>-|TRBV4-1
CASSQGIDQPQHF
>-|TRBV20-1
CSARGHYEQYF
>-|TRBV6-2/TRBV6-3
CASSRDSGENQPQHF
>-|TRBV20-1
CSANRAVTEAFF
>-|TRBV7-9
CASTQISPYGYTF
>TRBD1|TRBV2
CARRQGLNTEAFF
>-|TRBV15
CATSRDKGSYNEQFF
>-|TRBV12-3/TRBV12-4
CASSLRGQAYGYTF
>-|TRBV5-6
CASSFWGALSMNTEAFF
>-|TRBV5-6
CASRWGGRSTDTQYF
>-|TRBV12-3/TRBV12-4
CASSLVTGSEQYF
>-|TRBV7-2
CASSLAGSSYNEQFF
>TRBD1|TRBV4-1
CASSQAPPWGQYEQYF
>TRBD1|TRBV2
CASSDTGAAWEQYF
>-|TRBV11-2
CASSLTGGQGQPQHF
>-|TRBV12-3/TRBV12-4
CASSLGTQGTDEQYF
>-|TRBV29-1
CSVEDSAKGTQYF
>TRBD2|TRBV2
CASSGTSGRALFYNEQFF
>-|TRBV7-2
CASSLDTGLGTEAFF
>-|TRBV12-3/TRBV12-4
CASTPPGYPGEQYF
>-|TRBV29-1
CSVREGAADTQYF
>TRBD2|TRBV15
CATSREALAGVGADTQYF
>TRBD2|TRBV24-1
CATSDPGTTGWDEQYF
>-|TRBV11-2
CASSKTLTINEKLFF
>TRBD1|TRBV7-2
CASSSRTGADGELFF
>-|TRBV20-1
CSARDLVSGQPQHF